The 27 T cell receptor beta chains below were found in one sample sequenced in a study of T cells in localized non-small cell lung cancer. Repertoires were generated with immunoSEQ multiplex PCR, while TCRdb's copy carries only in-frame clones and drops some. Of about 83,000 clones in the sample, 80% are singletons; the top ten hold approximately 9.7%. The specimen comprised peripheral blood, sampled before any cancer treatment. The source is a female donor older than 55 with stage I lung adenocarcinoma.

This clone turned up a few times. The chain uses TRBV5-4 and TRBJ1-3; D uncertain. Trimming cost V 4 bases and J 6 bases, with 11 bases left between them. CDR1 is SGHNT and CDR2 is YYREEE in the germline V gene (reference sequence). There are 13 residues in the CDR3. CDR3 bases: TGTGCCAGCAGCGGAACATATGAAAACACCATATATTTT. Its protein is CASSGTYENTIYF.

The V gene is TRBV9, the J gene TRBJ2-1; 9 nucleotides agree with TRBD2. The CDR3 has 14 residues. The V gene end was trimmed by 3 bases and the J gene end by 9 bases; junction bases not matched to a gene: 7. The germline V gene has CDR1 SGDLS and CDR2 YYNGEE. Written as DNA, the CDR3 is TGTGCCAGCAGCGCCGGGCTAGCGGGATCTGAGCAGTTCTTC. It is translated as CASSAGLAGSEQFF.

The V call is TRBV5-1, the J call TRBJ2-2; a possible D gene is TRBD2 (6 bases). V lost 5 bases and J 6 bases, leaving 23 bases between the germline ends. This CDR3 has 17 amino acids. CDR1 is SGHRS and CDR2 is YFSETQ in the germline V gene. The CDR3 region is CASSFATGTPTAGELFF. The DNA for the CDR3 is TGCGCCAGCAGTTTTGCGACCGGGACTCCCACCGCCGGGGAGCTGTTTTTT. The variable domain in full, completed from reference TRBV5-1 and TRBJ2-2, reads KAGVTQTPRYLIKTRGQQVTLSCSPISGHRSVSWYQQTPGQGLQFLFEYFSETQRNKGNFPGRFSGRQFSNSRSEMNVSTLELGDSALYLCASSFATGTPTAGELFFGEGSRLTVL.

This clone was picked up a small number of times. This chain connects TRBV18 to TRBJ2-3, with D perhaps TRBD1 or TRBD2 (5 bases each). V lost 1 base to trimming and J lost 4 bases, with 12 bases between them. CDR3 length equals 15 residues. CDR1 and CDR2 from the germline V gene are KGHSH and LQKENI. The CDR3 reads CASSPRPGAADTQYF. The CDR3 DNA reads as TGTGCCAGCTCACCACGTCCCGGGGCAGCAGATACGCAGTATTTT.

In DNA form, the CDR3 reads TGTGCCAGCAGCCCAGGGGGGTTATTCTCCTACGAGCAGTACTTC. Translation: CASSPGGLFSYEQYF. The V call is TRBV13, the J call TRBJ2-7, with a weak D call TRBD1 (7 bases). Germline loops: CDR1 PRHDT, CDR2 FYEKMQ (reference sequence). The V end lost 5 bases, the J end lost 0 bases, and 14 bases lay between the germline ends. The CDR3 is 15 residues long.

The CDR3 protein is CASSSPGGYEQYF. The CDR3 nucleotides read TGTGCCAGCAGCTCCCCCGGAGGCTACGAGCAGTACTTC. The V call is TRBV11-2, the J call TRBJ2-7; a possible D gene is TRBD2 (5 bases). Trimming stripped 4 bases from V and 3 bases from J, with 10 bases between. The germline gives CDR1 SGHAT, CDR2 FQNNGV. The CDR3 is made up of 13 amino acids.

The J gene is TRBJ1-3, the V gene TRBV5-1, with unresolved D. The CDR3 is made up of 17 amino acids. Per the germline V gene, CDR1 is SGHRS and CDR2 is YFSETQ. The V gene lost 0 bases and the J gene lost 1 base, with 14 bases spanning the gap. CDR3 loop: CASSLVTLGLSGNTIYF. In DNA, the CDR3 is TGCGCCAGCAGCTTGGTGACCCTTGGACTATCTGGAAACACCATATATTTT.

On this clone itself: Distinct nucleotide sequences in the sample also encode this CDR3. The CDR3 region is CASSLDSTSYEQYF. The CDR3 nucleotides read TGCGCCAGCAGCTTGGATTCGACCTCCTACGAGCAGTACTTC. This chain uses TRBV5-1 with TRBJ2-7, with D unclear. V dropped 0 bases and J dropped 0 bases, with 7 bases sitting between them. The CDR3 consists of 14 residues. CDR1 and CDR2 (germline): SGHRS, YFSETQ.

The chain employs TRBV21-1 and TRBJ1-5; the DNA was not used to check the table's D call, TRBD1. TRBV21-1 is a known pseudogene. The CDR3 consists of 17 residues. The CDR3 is CASSPPGQGRDNQPQHF. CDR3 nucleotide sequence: TGTGCCAGCAGCCCCCCGGGACAGGGCCGGGACAATCAGCCCCAGCATTTT.

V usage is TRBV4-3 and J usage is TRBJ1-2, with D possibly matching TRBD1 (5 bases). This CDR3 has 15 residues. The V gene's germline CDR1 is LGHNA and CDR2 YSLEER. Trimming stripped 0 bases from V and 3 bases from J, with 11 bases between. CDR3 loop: CASSQDGQGYYGYTF. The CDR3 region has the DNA TGCGCCAGCAGCCAAGATGGGCAGGGATACTATGGCTACACCTTC.

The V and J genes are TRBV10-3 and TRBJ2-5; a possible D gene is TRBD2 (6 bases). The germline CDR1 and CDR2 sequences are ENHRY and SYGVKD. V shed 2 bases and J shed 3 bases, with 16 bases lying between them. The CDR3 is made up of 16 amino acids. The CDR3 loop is CAISEGGKSPKETQYF. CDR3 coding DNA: TGTGCCATCAGTGAGGGAGGGAAGTCCCCTAAAGAGACCCAGTACTTC.

In DNA form, the CDR3 reads TGCGCCAGCAGAAGCATAATCGAGCAGTACTTC. Translation: CASRSIIEQYF. The chain is built from TRBV5-1 and TRBJ2-7, with D unresolved. The V gene's germline CDR1 is SGHRS and CDR2 YFSETQ. This CDR3 region has 11 residues. The V gene lost 5 bases and the J gene lost 6 bases, with 9 bases spanning the gap.

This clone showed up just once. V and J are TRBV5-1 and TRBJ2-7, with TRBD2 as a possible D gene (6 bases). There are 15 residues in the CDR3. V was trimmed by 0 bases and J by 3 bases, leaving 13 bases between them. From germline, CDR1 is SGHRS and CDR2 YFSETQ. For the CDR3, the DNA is TGCGCCAGCAGCTTGGGCGGGACGGCCCACTACGAGCAGTACTTC. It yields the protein CASSLGGTAHYEQYF.

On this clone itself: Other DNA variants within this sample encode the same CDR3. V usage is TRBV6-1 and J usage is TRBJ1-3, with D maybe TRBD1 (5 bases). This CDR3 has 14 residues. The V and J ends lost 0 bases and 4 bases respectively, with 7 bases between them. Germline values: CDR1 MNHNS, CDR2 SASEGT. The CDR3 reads CASSEARGGNTIYF. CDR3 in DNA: TGTGCCAGCAGTGAAGCGAGGGGCGGAAACACCATATATTTT.

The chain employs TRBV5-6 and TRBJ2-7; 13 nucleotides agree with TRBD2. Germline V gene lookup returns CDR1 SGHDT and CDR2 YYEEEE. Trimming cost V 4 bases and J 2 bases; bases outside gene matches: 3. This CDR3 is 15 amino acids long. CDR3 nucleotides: TGTGCCAGCAGCGGGACTAGCGGGGTGGCCTACGAGCAGTACTTC. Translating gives CASSGTSGVAYEQYF.

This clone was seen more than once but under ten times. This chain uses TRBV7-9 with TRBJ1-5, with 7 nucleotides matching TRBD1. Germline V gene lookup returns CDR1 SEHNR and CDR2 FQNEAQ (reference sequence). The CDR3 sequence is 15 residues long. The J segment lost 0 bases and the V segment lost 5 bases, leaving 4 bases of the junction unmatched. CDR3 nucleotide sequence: TGTGCCAGCAGCATGACAGGGTTTAGCAATCAGCCCCAGCATTTT. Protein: CASSMTGFSNQPQHF.

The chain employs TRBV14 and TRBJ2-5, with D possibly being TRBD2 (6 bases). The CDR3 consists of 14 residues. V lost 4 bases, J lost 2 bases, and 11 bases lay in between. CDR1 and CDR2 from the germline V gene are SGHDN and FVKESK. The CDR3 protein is CASSPGGLQETQYF. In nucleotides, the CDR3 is TGTGCCAGCAGCCCCGGGGGTTTACAAGAGACCCAGTACTTC.

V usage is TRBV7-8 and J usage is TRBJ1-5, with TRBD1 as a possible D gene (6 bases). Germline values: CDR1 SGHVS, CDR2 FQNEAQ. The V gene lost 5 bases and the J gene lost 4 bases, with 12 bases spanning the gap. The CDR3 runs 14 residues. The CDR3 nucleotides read TGTGCCAGCAGCCCCTACAGGGAGAATCAGCCCCAGCATTTT. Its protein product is CASSPYRENQPQHF.

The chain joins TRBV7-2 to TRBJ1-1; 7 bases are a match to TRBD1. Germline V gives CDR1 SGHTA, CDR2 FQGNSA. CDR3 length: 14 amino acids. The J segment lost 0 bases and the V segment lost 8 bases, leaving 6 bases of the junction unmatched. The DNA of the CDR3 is TGTGCCAGCCGGACAGGAATCATGAACACTGAAGCTTTCTTT. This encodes CASRTGIMNTEAFF.

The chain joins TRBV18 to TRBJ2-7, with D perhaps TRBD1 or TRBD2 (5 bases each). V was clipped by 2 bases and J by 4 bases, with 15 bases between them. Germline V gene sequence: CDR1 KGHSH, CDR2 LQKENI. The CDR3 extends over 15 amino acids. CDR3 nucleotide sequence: TGTGCCAGCTCACCATGGGCAGGGCGAGGGTACGAGCAGTACTTC. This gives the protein CASSPWAGRGYEQYF.

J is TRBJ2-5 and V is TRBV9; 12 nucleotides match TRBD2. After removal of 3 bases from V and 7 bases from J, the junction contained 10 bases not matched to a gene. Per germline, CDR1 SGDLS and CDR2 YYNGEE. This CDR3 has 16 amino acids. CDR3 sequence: CASSDGGTSGFGTQYF. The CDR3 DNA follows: TGTGCCAGCAGCGACGGAGGGACTAGCGGGTTTGGGACCCAGTACTTC.

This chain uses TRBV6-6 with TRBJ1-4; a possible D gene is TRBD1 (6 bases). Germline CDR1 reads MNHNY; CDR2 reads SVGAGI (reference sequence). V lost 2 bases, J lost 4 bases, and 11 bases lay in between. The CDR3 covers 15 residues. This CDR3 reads CASSYPGQSNEKLFF. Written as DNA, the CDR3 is TGTGCCAGCAGTTACCCAGGACAGAGTAATGAAAAACTGTTTTTT.

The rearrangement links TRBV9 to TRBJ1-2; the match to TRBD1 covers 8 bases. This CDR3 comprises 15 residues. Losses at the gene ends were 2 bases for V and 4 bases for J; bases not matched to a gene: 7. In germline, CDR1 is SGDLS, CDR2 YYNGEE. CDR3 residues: CASSVDRVFGYGYTF. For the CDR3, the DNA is TGTGCCAGCAGCGTGGACAGGGTGTTCGGCTATGGCTACACCTTC.

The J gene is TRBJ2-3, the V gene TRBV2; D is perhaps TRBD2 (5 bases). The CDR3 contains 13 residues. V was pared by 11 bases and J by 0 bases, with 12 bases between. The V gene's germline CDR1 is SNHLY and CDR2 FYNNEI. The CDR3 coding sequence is TGTGCCGGCCAAGGCGGGAGCACAGATACGCAGTATTTT. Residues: CAGQGGSTDTQYF.

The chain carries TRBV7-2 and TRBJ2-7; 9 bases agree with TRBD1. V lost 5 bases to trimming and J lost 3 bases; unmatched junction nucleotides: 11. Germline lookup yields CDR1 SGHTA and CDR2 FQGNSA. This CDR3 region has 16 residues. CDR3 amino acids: CASSPAAGQGYYEQYF. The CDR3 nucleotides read TGTGCCAGCAGCCCGGCCGCGGGACAGGGTTACTACGAGCAGTACTTC.

CDR3 amino acids: CASSLSGPTMQYF. CDR3 sequence (DNA): TGTGCCAGCAGCTTGAGTGGACCTACGATGCAGTACTTC. The chain is built from TRBV5-6 and TRBJ2-7; D is undetermined. Looked up from germline, CDR1 is SGHDT and CDR2 is YYEEEE. Trimming removed 1 base at V and 9 bases at J, with 14 bases between. The CDR3 spans 13 residues.

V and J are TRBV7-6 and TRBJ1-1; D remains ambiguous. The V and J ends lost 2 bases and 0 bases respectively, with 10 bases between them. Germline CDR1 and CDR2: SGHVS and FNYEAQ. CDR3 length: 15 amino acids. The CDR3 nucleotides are TGTGCCAGCAGCTTATCTAACACCTTGAACACTGAAGCTTTCTTT. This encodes CASSLSNTLNTEAFF.